The 12 T cell receptor beta chains given below trace back to one sample, sequenced in a study of blood T cell repertoires in COVID-19. The repertoire was sequenced with immunoSEQ multiplex PCR; TCRdb's copy has only in-frame clones and lacks some. The sample includes about 55,000 clones, 80% to 85% of them seen just once. Sequences were obtained from peripheral blood. The receptor source for this set is a human donor in a cohort sampled during active or convalescent COVID-19.

This rearrangement joins TRBV2 to TRBJ1-2; possible D gene TRBD1, 5 bases. CDR3 length: 14 residues. Germline-derived CDR1 and CDR2 are SNHLY and FYNNEI. Trimming removed 5 bases at V and 4 bases at J, with 14 bases between. The CDR3: CASSSDTHSYGYTF. The CDR3 nucleotides read TGTGCCAGCAGTTCGGACACGCATTCCTATGGCTACACCTTC.

This chain links TRBV5-6 with TRBJ2-3; D not certain. Per the germline V gene, CDR1 is SGHDT and CDR2 is YYEEEE. The CDR3 has 13 residues. V lost 4 bases and J 14 bases, leaving 20 bases between the germline ends. Here the CDR3 reads CASSPMRRPEWYF. The CDR3 DNA reads TGTGCCAGCAGCCCGATGAGGCGGCCTGAGTGGTATTTT.

The rearrangement joins TRBV19 to TRBJ1-5; 9 nucleotides align to TRBD1. The CDR3 consists of 19 residues. The V gene end was trimmed by 3 bases and the J gene end by 2 bases; junction bases not matched to a gene: 14. The germline V gene encodes CDR1 LNHDA and CDR2 SQIVND (reference sequence). This CDR3 is CASSMGWGQGGVGNQPQHF. In DNA form, the CDR3 reads TGTGCCAGTAGTATGGGTTGGGGACAGGGTGGTGTTGGCAATCAGCCCCAGCATTTT.

The chain has TRBV11-2 and TRBJ2-1, with 13 bases identical to TRBD2. The CDR3 runs 18 residues. CDR1 and CDR2 (germline): SGHAT, FQNNGV. Unmatched junction bases numbered 8, after V lost 1 base and J lost 5 bases. The CDR3 DNA follows: TGTGCCAGCAGCTTAGTTGGAGAAGGACTAGCGGGAGACAATGAGCAGTTCTTC. Translating it yields CASSLVGEGLAGDNEQFF.

The V call is TRBV19, the J call TRBJ1-1, with D tentatively TRBD1 (5 bases). The germline V gene has CDR1 LNHDA and CDR2 SQIVND (reference sequence). The CDR3 loop spans 14 amino acids. Trimming pared 6 bases from V and 8 bases from J, leaving 19 bases between. The CDR3: CASSSPGRGREAFF. The DNA for the CDR3 is TGTGCCAGTAGCTCGCCGGGTAGGGGCCGGGAAGCTTTCTTT. Full variable domain (rest looked up from reference TRBV19 and TRBJ1-1): DGGITQSPKYLFRKEGQNVTLSCEQNLNHDAMYWYRQDPGQGLRLIYYSQIVNDFQKGDIAEGYSVSREKKESFPLTVTSAQKNPTAFYLCASSSPGRGREAFFGQGTRLTVV.

This clone was counted between two and nine times. CDR3 DNA: TGTGCCAGCAGCCAAGGACAGTCTGCCCAGCATTTT. This translates into CASSQGQSAQHF. The chain carries TRBV3-1 (or the pseudogene TRBV3-2) and TRBJ1-5, with a tentative D call TRBD1 (5 bases). CDR1 is LGHDT, CDR2 YNNKEL, per germline (reference sequence). The V gene lost 1 base and the J gene lost 11 bases, with 9 bases spanning the gap. The CDR3 has 12 amino acids.

The genes are TRBV25-1 and TRBJ2-2; D ambiguous. V was pared by 3 bases and J by 5 bases, with 7 bases between. Germline-derived CDR1 and CDR2 are MGHDK and SYGVNS. The CDR3 loop spans 13 amino acids. The CDR3 loop reads CASSERLTGELFF. CDR3 nucleotides: TGTGCCAGCAGTGAGCGGTTAACCGGGGAGCTGTTTTTT.

The chain combines TRBV6-5 with TRBJ2-1; the D gene is possibly TRBD1 (5 bases). Trimming pared 6 bases from V and 6 bases from J, leaving 12 bases between. The V gene's germline CDR1 is MNHEY and CDR2 SVGAGI. CDR3 size: 13 residues. CDR3 nucleotide sequence: TGTGCCAGCAGGGCAAGCGACAGCAATGAGCAGTTCTTC. It is translated as CASRASDSNEQFF.

The J gene is TRBJ1-1, the V gene TRBV18, with D unclear. V was clipped by 3 bases and J by 1 base, with 6 bases between them. CDR3 length equals 13 residues. Germline lookup yields CDR1 KGHSH and CDR2 LQKENI. The CDR3 DNA reads as TGTGCCAGCTCACCGCCCGGGAACACTGAAGCTTTCTTT. Translating it yields CASSPPGNTEAFF.

This chain links TRBV19 with TRBJ1-5; TRBD1 matches at 8 bases. This CDR3 region has 16 residues. CDR1 is LNHDA and CDR2 is SQIVND in the germline V gene (reference sequence). V lost 4 bases to trimming and J lost 1 base; unmatched junction nucleotides: 6. In DNA form, the CDR3 reads TGTGCCAGTAGTACGCGACAGGGGAGGAGCAATCAGCCCCAGCATTTT. Protein sequence: CASSTRQGRSNQPQHF.

V is TRBV7-2 and J is TRBJ2-1; tentatively, D is TRBD2 (6 bases). This CDR3 has 14 amino acids. Germline values: CDR1 SGHTA, CDR2 FQGNSA. With 1 base removed from V and 6 bases from J, the gap between germline ends came to 10 bases. CDR3 coding DNA: TGTGCCAGCAGCTTAGGGCGGGGCCCCAATGAGCAGTTCTTC. The encoded protein is CASSLGRGPNEQFF.

The chain uses TRBV7-2 and TRBJ2-5, with D hard to call. Germline V gene lookup returns CDR1 SGHTA and CDR2 FQGNSA. The CDR3 is 13 amino acids. The germline V and J ends were trimmed by 2 bases and 4 bases, with 8 bases remaining between them. The CDR3, as DNA: TGTGCCAGCAGCTTATTCGGCGGAGAGACCCAGTACTTC. Its translation is CASSLFGGETQYF.